This T cell receptor beta chain appears in the sequencing data of a study of T cells in Graves' hyperthyroidism and ophthalmopathy. RNA transcripts were the template for amplifying TCR beta CDR3 regions. The study used the HTBI primer set for a first-round RT-PCR of the TCR CDR3. In TCRdb, the multiplex PCR reads were re-called with MiXCR into one record per CDR3 protein. Of 540,000 or so distinct CDR3 sequences listed, approximately 44% are singletons. Overall study findings and caveats: The model anticipated ophthalmopathy a median about 6.5 months pre-onset. Blood held most thyroid clonotypes expanded above 0.001 frequency.

A remark on this clonotype: What it binds is not known.

It was uncontrolled infection, other autoimmune disease, pregnancy or lactation that excluded patients. The TCR originated in an adult woman with Graves' disease, either hyperthyroidism or ophthalmopathy (not recorded which). The sample was peripheral blood or thyroid tissue (not recorded which).

CDR3 sequence reads: CASSEPRQGFGEQYF. CDR3 DNA sequence: TGTGCCAGCAGCGAACCCAGACAGGGCTTCGGCGAGCAGTACTTC. V is TRBV13 and J is TRBJ2-7; TRBD1 agrees at 7 bases. The CDR3 is 15 residues long. V lost 5 bases and J lost 6; bases outside the gene matches: 13. Germline V gene sequence: CDR1 PRHDT, CDR2 FYEKMQ (reference sequence).